A selection of T cell receptor beta chains follows, all from one sample in a study of T cells in Graves' hyperthyroidism and ophthalmopathy. TCRdb reanalysed the multiplex PCR reads using MiXCR and keeps one entry per CDR3 protein. The sample has over 700,000 distinct CDR3 sequences, roughly a sixth seen once. Sequencing was carried out using blood. The receptors were sampled from a woman aged 45-65 years with Graves' hyperthyroidism that later progressed to Graves' ophthalmopathy. Both conserved end residues are part of each CDR3. A D gene is named only where the DNA matches it firmly. Clone size is not always given. Where it is, it says once, few, many or a class for expanded clones.

d_gene: TRBD1
abundance: .
j_gene: TRBJ1-1
v_gene: TRBV7-9
CDR3aa: CASSSNTGVEAFF
CDR3nt: TGTGCCAGCAGCTCCAATACAGGGGTGGAAGCTTTCTTT

d_gene: .
abundance: .
j_gene: TRBJ2-2
v_gene: TRBV7-6
CDR3aa: CASSLHRAGELFF
CDR3nt: TGTGCCAGCAGCTTACACAGGGCCGGGGAGCTGTTTTTT

d_gene: TRBD1
abundance: few
j_gene: TRBJ2-2
v_gene: TRBV5-1
CDR3aa: CASSLAQGATGELFF
CDR3nt: TGCGCCAGCAGCTTGGCACAGGGGGCCACCGGGGAGCTGTTTTTT

d_gene: TRBD1
abundance: many
j_gene: TRBJ2-7
v_gene: TRBV5-1
CDR3aa: CASSQGVAYEQYF
CDR3nt: TGCGCCAGCAGCCAGGGGGTTGCCTACGAGCAGTACTTC

d_gene: TRBD1
abundance: .
j_gene: TRBJ2-1
v_gene: TRBV7-2
CDR3aa: CASSQDRDRGRGEQFF
CDR3nt: TGTGCCAGCAGCCAAGATCGGGACAGGGGGCGCGGTGAGCAGTTCTTC

d_gene: TRBD2
abundance: few
j_gene: TRBJ2-7
v_gene: TRBV4-1
CDR3aa: CASSQATGGGTYEQYF
CDR3nt: TGCGCCAGCAGCCAAGCTACGGGGGGTGGAACCTACGAGCAGTACTTC

d_gene: .
abundance: .
j_gene: TRBJ1-5
v_gene: TRBV7-9
CDR3aa: CASSLAGLQIGNQPQHF
CDR3nt: TGTGCCAGCAGCTTAGCAGGGCTGCAAATAGGGAATCAGCCCCAGCATTTT

d_gene: .
abundance: few
j_gene: TRBJ1-1
v_gene: TRBV4-1
CDR3aa: CASSQEEVDTEAFF
CDR3nt: TGCGCCAGCAGCCAAGAGGAAGTTGACACTGAAGCTTTCTTT

d_gene: .
abundance: many
j_gene: TRBJ2-1
v_gene: TRBV20-1
CDR3aa: CSARDRRTISTYNEQFF
CDR3nt: TGCAGTGCTAGAGATAGACGGACAATATCCACCTACAATGAGCAGTTCTTC

d_gene: .
abundance: .
j_gene: TRBJ1-2
v_gene: TRBV3-1
CDR3aa: CASSQDQNSGTIEGYTF
CDR3nt: TGTGCCAGCAGCCAAGATCAAAATTCCGGGACTATCGAAGGCTACACCTTC

d_gene: .
abundance: few
j_gene: TRBJ2-3
v_gene: TRBV29-1
CDR3aa: CSVEDRLTDTQYF
CDR3nt: TGCAGCGTTGAAGATCGCCTCACAGATACGCAGTATTTT